This T cell receptor (beta chain) was sequenced during a study of blood T cell repertoires in COVID-19. Study-level information: The origin of the acute and convalescent COVID-19 samples was the United States, Italy and Spain. The analysed material was cDNA or gDNA that came from T cells, B-cell-depleted T cells, or PBMCs.

In the study's own analysis: Quantification of nucleated cells was approximated via reference gene primer amplification. Here immunoSEQ multiplex PCR was the method, and the copy in TCRdb shows in-frame clones only, minus some. The V and J calls and clone size are taken from that table; D and trimming were inferred from the DNA. The data hold roughly 120,000 clones, with 75% to 90% observed a single time. Germline CDR1 LNHDA, CDR2 SQIVND (reference sequence). The V end was cut by 5 bases, the J end by 9 bases, with 14 bases between. The CDR3 runs to 13 residues. Sequenced material: peripheral blood. This TCR derives from a man aged 65 to 85 with acute or convalescent COVID-19. This sequence joins TRBV19 and TRBJ1-5, with D unclear. In DNA, the CDR3 is TGTGCCAGTAGTTTCGCGTCAAGATGGCCCCAGCATTTT. This translates into CASSFASRWPQHF.